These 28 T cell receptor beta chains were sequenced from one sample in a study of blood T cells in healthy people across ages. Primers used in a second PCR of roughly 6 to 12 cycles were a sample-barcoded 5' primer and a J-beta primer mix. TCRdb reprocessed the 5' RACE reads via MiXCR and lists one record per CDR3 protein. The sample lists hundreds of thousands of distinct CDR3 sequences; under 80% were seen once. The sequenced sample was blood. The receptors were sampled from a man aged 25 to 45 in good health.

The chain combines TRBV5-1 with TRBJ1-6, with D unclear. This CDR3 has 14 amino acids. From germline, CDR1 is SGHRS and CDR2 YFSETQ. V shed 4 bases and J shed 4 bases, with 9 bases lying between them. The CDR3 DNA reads TGCGCCAGCAGCGAAAGAGTATATAATTCACCCCTCCACTTT. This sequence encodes CASSERVYNSPLHF.

CDR3 in amino acids: CASSQGLAEETQYF. Written as DNA, the CDR3 is TGTGCCAGCAGTCAGGGACTAGCGGAGGAGACCCAGTACTTC. V is TRBV12-3 or TRBV12-4 and J is TRBJ2-5; 11 bases map to TRBD2. This CDR3 has 14 amino acids. Trimming at V came to 5 bases and at J to 5 bases, leaving 4 bases not matched to a gene.

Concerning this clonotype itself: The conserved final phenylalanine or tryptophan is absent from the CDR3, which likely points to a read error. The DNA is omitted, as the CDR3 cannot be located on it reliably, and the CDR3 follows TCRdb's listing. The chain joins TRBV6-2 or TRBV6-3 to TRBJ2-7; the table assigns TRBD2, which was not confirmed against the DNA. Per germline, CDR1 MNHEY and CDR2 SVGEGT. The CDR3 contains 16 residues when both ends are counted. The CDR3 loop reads CASSYHQRTRALRAVL.

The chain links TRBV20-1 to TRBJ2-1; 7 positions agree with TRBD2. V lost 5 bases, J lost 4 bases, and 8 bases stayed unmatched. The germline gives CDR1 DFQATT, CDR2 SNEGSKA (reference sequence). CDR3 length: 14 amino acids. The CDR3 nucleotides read TGCAGTGCTCCCGGAGGACTAGAGTACAATGAGCAGTTCTTC. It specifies CSAPGGLEYNEQFF.

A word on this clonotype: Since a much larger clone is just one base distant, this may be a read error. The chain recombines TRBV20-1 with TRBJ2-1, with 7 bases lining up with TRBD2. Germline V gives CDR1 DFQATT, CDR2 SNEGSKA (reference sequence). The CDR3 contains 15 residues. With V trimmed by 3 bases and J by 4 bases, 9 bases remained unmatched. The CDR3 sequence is CSARGGLNLYNEQFF. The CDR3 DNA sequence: TGCAGTGCTAGGGGGGGACTAAACCTTTACAATGAGCAGTTCTTC.

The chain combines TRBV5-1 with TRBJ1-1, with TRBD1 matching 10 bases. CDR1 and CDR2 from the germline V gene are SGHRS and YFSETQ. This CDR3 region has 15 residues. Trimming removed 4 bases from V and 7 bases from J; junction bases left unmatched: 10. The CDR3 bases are TGCGCCAGCAGCCTGGGACAGGGGTCAAAGGGTGAAGCTTTCTTT. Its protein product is CASSLGQGSKGEAFF.

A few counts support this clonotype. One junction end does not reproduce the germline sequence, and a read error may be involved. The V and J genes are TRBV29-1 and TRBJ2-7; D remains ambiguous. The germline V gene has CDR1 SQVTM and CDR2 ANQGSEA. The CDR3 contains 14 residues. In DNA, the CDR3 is TGCAGCGTTGGGGGTGCCTCAATCTCCCACGAGCAGTACTTC. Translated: CSVGGASISHEQYF.

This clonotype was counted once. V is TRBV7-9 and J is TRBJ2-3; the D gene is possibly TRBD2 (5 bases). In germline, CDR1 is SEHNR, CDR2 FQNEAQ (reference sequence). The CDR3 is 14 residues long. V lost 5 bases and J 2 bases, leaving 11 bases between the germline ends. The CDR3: CASSRGSYTDTQYF. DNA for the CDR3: TGTGCCAGCAGCCGAGGGTCCTACACAGATACGCAGTATTTT.

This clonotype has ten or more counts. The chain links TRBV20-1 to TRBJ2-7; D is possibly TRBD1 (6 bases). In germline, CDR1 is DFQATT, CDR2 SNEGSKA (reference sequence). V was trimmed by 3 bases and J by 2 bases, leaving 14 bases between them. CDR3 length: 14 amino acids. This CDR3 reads CSASRAGVAYEQYF. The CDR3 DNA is TGCAGTGCTAGTAGGGCAGGGGTGGCCTACGAGCAGTACTTC.

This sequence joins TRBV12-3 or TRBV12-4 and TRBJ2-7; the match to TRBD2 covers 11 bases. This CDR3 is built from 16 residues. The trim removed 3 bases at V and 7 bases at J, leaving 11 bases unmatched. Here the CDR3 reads CASSFGLAGGINEQYF. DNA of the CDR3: TGTGCCAGCAGTTTCGGCTTAGCGGGGGGGATCAATGAGCAGTACTTC.

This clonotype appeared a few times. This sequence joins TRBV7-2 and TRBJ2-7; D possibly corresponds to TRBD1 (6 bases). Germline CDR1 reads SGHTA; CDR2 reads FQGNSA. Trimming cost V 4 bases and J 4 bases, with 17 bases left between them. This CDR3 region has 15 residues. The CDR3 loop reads CASSSRVRDIYEQYF. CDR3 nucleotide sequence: TGTGCCAGCAGCTCCCGCGTCCGGGACATTTACGAGCAGTACTTC.

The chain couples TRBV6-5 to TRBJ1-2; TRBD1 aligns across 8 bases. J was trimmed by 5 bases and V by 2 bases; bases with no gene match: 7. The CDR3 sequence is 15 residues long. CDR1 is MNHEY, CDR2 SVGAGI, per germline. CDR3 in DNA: TGTGCCAGCAGTTACGCGACAGGGGCCGGGTATGGCTACACCTTC. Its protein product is CASSYATGAGYGYTF.

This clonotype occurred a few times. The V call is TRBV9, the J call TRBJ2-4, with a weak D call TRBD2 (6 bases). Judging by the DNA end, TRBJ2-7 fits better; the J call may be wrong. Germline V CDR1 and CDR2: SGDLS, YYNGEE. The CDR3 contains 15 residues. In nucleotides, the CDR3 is TGTGCCAGCAGCCGGGCGCCAGGGACTGGCTACGAGCAGTACTTC. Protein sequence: CASSRAPGTGYEQYF.

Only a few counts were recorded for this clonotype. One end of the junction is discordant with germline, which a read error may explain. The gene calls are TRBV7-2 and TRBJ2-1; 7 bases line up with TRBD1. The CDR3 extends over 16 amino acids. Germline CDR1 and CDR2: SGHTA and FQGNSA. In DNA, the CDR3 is TGCGCCAGCAGCTCCCGGACAGGTAGCTCCTACAATGAGCAGTTCTTC. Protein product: CASSSRTGSSYNEQFF.

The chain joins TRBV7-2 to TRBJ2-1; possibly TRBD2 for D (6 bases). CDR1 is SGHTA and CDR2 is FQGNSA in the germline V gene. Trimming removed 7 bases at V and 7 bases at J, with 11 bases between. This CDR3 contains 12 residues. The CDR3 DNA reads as TGTGCCAGCAAGGGCGGGGTGAATGAGCAGTTCTTC. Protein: CASKGGVNEQFF.

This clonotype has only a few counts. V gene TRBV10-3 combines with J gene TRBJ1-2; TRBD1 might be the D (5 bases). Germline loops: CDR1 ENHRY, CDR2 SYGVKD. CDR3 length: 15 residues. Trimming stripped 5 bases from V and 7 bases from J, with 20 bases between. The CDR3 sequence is CAISQQGDGGGGYTF. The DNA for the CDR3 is TGTGCCATCAGTCAGCAGGGCGATGGGGGAGGTGGCTACACCTTC.

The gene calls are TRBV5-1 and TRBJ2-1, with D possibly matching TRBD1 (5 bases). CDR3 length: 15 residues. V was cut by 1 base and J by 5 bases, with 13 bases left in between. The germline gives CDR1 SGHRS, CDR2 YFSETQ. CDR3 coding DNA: TGCGCCAGCAGCTTGAGAATCGAAGGGGACAATGAGCAGTTCTTC. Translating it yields CASSLRIEGDNEQFF.

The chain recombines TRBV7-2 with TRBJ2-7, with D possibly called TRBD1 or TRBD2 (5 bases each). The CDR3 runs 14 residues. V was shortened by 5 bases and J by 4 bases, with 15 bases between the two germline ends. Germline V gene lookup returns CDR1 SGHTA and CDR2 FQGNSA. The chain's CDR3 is CASSPNMGDYEQYF. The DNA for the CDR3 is TGTGCCAGCAGCCCCAACATGGGGGATTACGAGCAGTACTTC.

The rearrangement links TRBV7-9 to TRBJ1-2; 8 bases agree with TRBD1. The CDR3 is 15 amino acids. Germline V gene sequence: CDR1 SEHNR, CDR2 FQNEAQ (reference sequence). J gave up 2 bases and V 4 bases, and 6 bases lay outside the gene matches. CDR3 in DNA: TGTGCCAGCAGCTCGACAGGGGCCATCAACTATGGCTACACCTTC. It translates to CASSSTGAINYGYTF.

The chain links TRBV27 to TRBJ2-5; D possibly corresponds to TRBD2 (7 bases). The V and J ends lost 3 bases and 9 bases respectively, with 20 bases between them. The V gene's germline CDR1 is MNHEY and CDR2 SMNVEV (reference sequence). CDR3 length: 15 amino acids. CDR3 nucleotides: TGTGCCAGCAGTTTCGACGCGGGGGCAAAGAGGCCCCAGTACTTC. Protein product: CASSFDAGAKRPQYF.

The DNA for the CDR3 is TGTGCCATCAATAATCCCGGACAGGGGAGGCACGAGCAGTACTTC. It yields the protein CAINNPGQGRHEQYF. This chain links TRBV12-3 or TRBV12-4 with TRBJ2-7, with TRBD1 identical over 9 bases. The CDR3 has 15 residues. With 10 bases clipped from V and 5 bases from J, the junction kept 15 bases outside the gene matches.

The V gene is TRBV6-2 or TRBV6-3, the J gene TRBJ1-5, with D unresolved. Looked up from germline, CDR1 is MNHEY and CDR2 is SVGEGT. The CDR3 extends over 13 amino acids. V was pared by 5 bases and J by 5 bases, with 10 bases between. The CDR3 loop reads CASSRPIYQPQHF. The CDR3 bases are TGTGCCAGCAGTCGACCGATTTATCAGCCCCAGCATTTT.

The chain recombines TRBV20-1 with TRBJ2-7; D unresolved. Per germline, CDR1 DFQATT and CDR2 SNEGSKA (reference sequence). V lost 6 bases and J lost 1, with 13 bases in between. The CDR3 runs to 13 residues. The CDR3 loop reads CSAHRVTSYEQYF. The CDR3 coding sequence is TGCAGTGCCCACCGGGTCACATCCTACGAGCAGTACTTC.

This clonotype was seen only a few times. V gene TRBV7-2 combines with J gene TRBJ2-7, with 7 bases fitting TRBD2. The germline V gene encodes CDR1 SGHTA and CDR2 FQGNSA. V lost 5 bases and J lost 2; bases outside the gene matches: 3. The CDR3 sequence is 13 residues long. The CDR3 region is CASSGGGAYEQYF. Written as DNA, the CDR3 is TGTGCCAGCAGCGGGGGGGGAGCCTACGAGCAGTACTTC.

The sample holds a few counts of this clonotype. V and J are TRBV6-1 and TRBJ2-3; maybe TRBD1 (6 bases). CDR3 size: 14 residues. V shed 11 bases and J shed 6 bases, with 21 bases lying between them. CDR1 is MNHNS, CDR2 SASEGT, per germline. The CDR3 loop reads CASQAPTGWDTQYF. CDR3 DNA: TGTGCCTCGCAAGCACCAACAGGGTGGGATACGCAGTATTTT.

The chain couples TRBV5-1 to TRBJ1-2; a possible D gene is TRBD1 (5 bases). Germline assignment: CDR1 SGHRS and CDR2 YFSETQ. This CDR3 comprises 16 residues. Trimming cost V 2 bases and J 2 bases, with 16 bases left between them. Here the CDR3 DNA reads TGCGCCAGCAGCTTTCACGGACAAGTAGCCAACTATGGCTACACCTTC. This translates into CASSFHGQVANYGYTF.

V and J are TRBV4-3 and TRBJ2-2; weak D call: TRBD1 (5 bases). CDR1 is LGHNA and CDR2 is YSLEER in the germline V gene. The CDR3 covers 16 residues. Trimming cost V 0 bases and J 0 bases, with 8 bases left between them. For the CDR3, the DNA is TGCGCCAGCAGCCAAGAAACAGGCACGAACACCGGGGAGCTGTTTTTT. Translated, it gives CASSQETGTNTGELFF.

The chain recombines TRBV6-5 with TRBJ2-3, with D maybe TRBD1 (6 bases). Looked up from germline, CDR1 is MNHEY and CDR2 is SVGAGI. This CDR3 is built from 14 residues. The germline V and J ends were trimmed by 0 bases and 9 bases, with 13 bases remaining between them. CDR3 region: CASSYSALTGTQYF. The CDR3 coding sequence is TGTGCCAGCAGTTACTCTGCCCTCACAGGGACGCAGTATTTT.